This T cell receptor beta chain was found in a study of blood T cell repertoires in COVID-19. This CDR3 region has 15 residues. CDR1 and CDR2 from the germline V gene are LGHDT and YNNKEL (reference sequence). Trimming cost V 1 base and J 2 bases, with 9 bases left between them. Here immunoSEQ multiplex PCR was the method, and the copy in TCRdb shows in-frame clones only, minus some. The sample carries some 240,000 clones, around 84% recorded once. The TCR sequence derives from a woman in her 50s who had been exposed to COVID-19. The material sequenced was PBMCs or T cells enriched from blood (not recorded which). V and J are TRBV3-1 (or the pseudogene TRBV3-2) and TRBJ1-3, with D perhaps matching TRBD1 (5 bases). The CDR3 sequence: CASSQGRGTGNTIYF. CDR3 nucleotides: TGTGCCAGCAGCCAAGGAAGGGGAACTGGAAACACCATATATTTT.